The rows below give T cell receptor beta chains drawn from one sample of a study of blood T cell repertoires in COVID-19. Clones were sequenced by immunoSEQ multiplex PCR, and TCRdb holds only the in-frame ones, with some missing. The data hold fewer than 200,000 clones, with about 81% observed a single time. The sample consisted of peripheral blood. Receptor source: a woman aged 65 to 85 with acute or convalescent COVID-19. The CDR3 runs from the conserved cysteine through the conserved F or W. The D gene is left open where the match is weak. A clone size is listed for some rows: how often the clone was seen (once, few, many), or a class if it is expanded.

CDR3 protein: CASTRDRSSNQPQHF
CDR3 DNA: TGTGCCAGCACCCGTGACAGATCTAGCAATCAGCCCCAGCATTTT
D gene: NA
clone size: NA
J gene: TRBJ1-5
V gene: TRBV6-6

CDR3 protein: CASSFNFDSEAFF
CDR3 DNA: TGTGCCAGCAGCTTTAACTTCGACAGTGAAGCTTTCTTT
D gene: NA
clone size: NA
J gene: TRBJ1-1
V gene: TRBV7-8

CDR3 protein: CASTYSTGELFF
CDR3 DNA: TGTGCCAGCACCTACAGCACCGGGGAGCTGTTTTTT
D gene: NA
clone size: NA
J gene: TRBJ2-2
V gene: TRBV12-3/TRBV12-4

CDR3 protein: CASSSDHGGHNEQFF
CDR3 DNA: TGTGCCAGCAGCTCCGACCATGGGGGCCACAATGAGCAGTTCTTC
D gene: NA
clone size: NA
J gene: TRBJ2-1
V gene: TRBV11-2

CDR3 protein: CASSPGTNTDTQYF
CDR3 DNA: TGTGCCAGCAGCCCAGGGACTAACACAGATACGCAGTATTTT
D gene: TRBD2
clone size: NA
J gene: TRBJ2-3
V gene: TRBV9

CDR3 protein: CASSTTSGRLYEQFF
CDR3 DNA: TGTGCCAGCAGCACAACTAGCGGGAGACTGTATGAGCAGTTCTTC
D gene: TRBD2
clone size: NA
J gene: TRBJ2-1
V gene: TRBV6-2/TRBV6-3

CDR3 protein: CASSFLPDRGGSYEQYF
CDR3 DNA: TGTGCCAGCAGTTTCCTCCCCGACAGGGGGGGCTCCTACGAGCAGTACTTC
D gene: TRBD1
clone size: NA
J gene: TRBJ2-7
V gene: TRBV6-2/TRBV6-3

CDR3 protein: CASSEQGRLGEKLFF
CDR3 DNA: TGTGCCAGCAGTGAACAGGGGCGGCTAGGTGAAAAACTGTTTTTT
D gene: NA
clone size: once
J gene: TRBJ1-4
V gene: TRBV6-1

CDR3 protein: CASSLAGGEQYF
CDR3 DNA: TGCGCCAGCAGCTTGGCAGGGGGCGAGCAGTACTTC
D gene: TRBD1
clone size: NA
J gene: TRBJ2-7
V gene: TRBV5-1

CDR3 protein: CASNRYTEAFF
CDR3 DNA: TGTGCCAGCAATCGTTACACTGAAGCTTTCTTT
D gene: NA
clone size: NA
J gene: TRBJ1-1
V gene: TRBV28

CDR3 protein: CASSSRTGNTIYF
CDR3 DNA: TGCGCCAGCAGCTCCAGGACTGGAAACACCATATATTTT
D gene: NA
clone size: NA
J gene: TRBJ1-3
V gene: TRBV5-1

CDR3 protein: CASSHTSTHEQYF
CDR3 DNA: TGTGCCAGCAGTCATACTAGCACCCACGAGCAGTACTTC
D gene: NA
clone size: NA
J gene: TRBJ2-7
V gene: TRBV6-2/TRBV6-3

CDR3 protein: CASSLETDLYGYTF
CDR3 DNA: TGTGCCAGCAGCTTAGAGACAGACCTCTATGGCTACACCTTC
D gene: NA
clone size: NA
J gene: TRBJ1-2
V gene: TRBV9

CDR3 protein: CASSMTSGGGDEQFF
CDR3 DNA: TGTGCCAGCAGCATGACTAGCGGGGGGGGAGATGAGCAGTTCTTC
D gene: TRBD2
clone size: NA
J gene: TRBJ2-1
V gene: TRBV7-2

CDR3 protein: CASSPEMNTEAFF
CDR3 DNA: TGTGCCAGCTCCCCCGAGATGAACACTGAAGCTTTCTTT
D gene: NA
clone size: NA
J gene: TRBJ1-1
V gene: TRBV18

CDR3 protein: CASSLRPSGSPLHF
CDR3 DNA: TGTGCCAGCAGTTTAAGACCCTCAGGGTCACCCCTCCACTTT
D gene: NA
clone size: NA
J gene: TRBJ1-6
V gene: TRBV27

CDR3 protein: CASSQDAQTNYGYTF
CDR3 DNA: TGCGCCAGCAGCCAAGATGCCCAGACTAACTATGGCTACACCTTC
D gene: NA
clone size: NA
J gene: TRBJ1-2
V gene: TRBV4-1

CDR3 protein: CAWSETGGKGNTIYF
CDR3 DNA: TGTGCCTGGAGTGAAACAGGGGGGAAAGGAAACACCATATATTTT
D gene: TRBD1
clone size: few
J gene: TRBJ1-3
V gene: TRBV30

CDR3 protein: CASSLSRTGDYGYTF
CDR3 DNA: TGTGCCAGCAGCCTATCGCGAACAGGGGACTATGGCTACACCTTC
D gene: TRBD1
clone size: NA
J gene: TRBJ1-2
V gene: TRBV28

CDR3 protein: CASSLWGDRSNQPQHF
CDR3 DNA: TGTGCCAGCAGCTTATGGGGGGACAGGAGCAATCAGCCCCAGCATTTT
D gene: TRBD1
clone size: NA
J gene: TRBJ1-5
V gene: TRBV7-2

CDR3 protein: CASSPPSGFGNTIYF
CDR3 DNA: TGTGCCAGCTCACCACCGTCAGGGTTTGGAAACACCATATATTTT
D gene: NA
clone size: few
J gene: TRBJ1-3
V gene: TRBV18

CDR3 protein: CASSKEGLVLVEAFF
CDR3 DNA: TGTGCCAGCAGCAAAGAGGGGTTAGTGCTTGTAGAAGCTTTCTTT
D gene: NA
clone size: NA
J gene: TRBJ1-1
V gene: TRBV21-1

CDR3 protein: CASSQDTSGEYNEQFF
CDR3 DNA: TGCGCCAGCAGCCAAGACACTAGCGGGGAGTACAATGAGCAGTTCTTC
D gene: TRBD2
clone size: NA
J gene: TRBJ2-1
V gene: TRBV4-3

CDR3 protein: CASSRGVTRMNTEAFF
CDR3 DNA: TGTGCCAGCAGCCGCGGGGTCACCCGTATGAACACTGAAGCTTTCTTT
D gene: NA
clone size: NA
J gene: TRBJ1-1
V gene: TRBV3-1/TRBV3-2

CDR3 protein: CASSPGQGSVGYTF
CDR3 DNA: TGCGCCAGCAGCCCCGGACAGGGAAGTGTAGGCTACACCTTC
D gene: TRBD1
clone size: NA
J gene: TRBJ1-2
V gene: TRBV4-1

CDR3 protein: CASSIDGRLMNTEAFF
CDR3 DNA: TGTGCCAGTAGTATAGACGGTAGACTCATGAACACTGAAGCTTTCTTT
D gene: NA
clone size: NA
J gene: TRBJ1-1
V gene: TRBV19

CDR3 protein: CASSFSRSYNEQFF
CDR3 DNA: TGCGCCAGCAGCTTTTCCAGATCCTACAATGAGCAGTTCTTC
D gene: NA
clone size: once
J gene: TRBJ2-1
V gene: TRBV5-1

CDR3 protein: CASRPWSGNEKLFF
CDR3 DNA: TGTGCCAGCAGGCCCTGGTCGGGGAATGAAAAACTGTTTTTT
D gene: NA
clone size: NA
J gene: TRBJ1-4
V gene: TRBV28

CDR3 protein: CASSFGSGVYNEQFF
CDR3 DNA: TGTGCCAGCAGCTTCGGGTCGGGTGTGTACAATGAGCAGTTCTTC
D gene: NA
clone size: NA
J gene: TRBJ2-1
V gene: TRBV5-4

CDR3 protein: CASSRTGPNTEAFF
CDR3 DNA: TGTGCCAGCAGTAGGACAGGGCCGAACACTGAAGCTTTCTTT
D gene: TRBD1
clone size: few
J gene: TRBJ1-1
V gene: TRBV6-5

CDR3 protein: CASSLRGSGNTIYF
CDR3 DNA: TGTGCCAGCAGCTTAAGGGGCTCTGGAAACACCATATATTTT
D gene: NA
clone size: NA
J gene: TRBJ1-3
V gene: TRBV7-8

CDR3 protein: CASSAGFRDTEAFF
CDR3 DNA: TGTGCCAGCAGCGCAGGGTTTAGGGACACTGAAGCTTTCTTT
D gene: NA
clone size: NA
J gene: TRBJ1-1
V gene: TRBV9

CDR3 protein: CASSIPGTSGKETQYF
CDR3 DNA: TGTGCCAGTAGTATTCCAGGGACTAGCGGAAAAGAGACCCAGTACTTC
D gene: TRBD2
clone size: NA
J gene: TRBJ2-5
V gene: TRBV19

CDR3 protein: CASILKPAGGTEQFF
CDR3 DNA: TGTGCCAGTATTCTTAAGCCGGCGGGAGGAACTGAGCAGTTCTTC
D gene: TRBD2
clone size: NA
J gene: TRBJ2-1
V gene: TRBV19

CDR3 protein: CASSLGTSGLNEQFF
CDR3 DNA: TGTGCCAGCAGCTTAGGCACCAGCGGACTCAATGAGCAGTTCTTC
D gene: NA
clone size: once
J gene: TRBJ2-1
V gene: TRBV11-2

CDR3 protein: CASSQATSSYNSPLHF
CDR3 DNA: TGCGCCAGCAGCCAAGCCACGAGCTCCTATAATTCACCCCTCCACTTT
D gene: NA
clone size: NA
J gene: TRBJ1-6
V gene: TRBV4-3

CDR3 protein: CASSQDPPHKNGELFF
CDR3 DNA: TGTGCCAGCAGCCAAGATCCCCCACATAAGAACGGGGAGCTGTTTTTT
D gene: NA
clone size: NA
J gene: TRBJ2-2
V gene: TRBV3-1/TRBV3-2

CDR3 protein: CASSPTGSSGEAFF
CDR3 DNA: TGTGCCAGCAGTCCCACAGGGTCCTCGGGTGAAGCTTTCTTT
D gene: NA
clone size: NA
J gene: TRBJ1-1
V gene: TRBV6-2/TRBV6-3

CDR3 protein: CSARTSFQETQYF
CDR3 DNA: TGCAGCGCGCGCACTAGCTTTCAAGAGACCCAGTACTTC
D gene: NA
clone size: NA
J gene: TRBJ2-5
V gene: TRBV29-1

CDR3 protein: CASSQGGAYGYTF
CDR3 DNA: TGTGCCAGCAGTCAAGGGGGCGCCTATGGCTACACCTTC
D gene: TRBD1
clone size: NA
J gene: TRBJ1-2
V gene: TRBV7-2

CDR3 protein: CASSLETGGASSGNTIYF
CDR3 DNA: TGTGCCAGCAGCTTAGAGACAGGGGGCGCCAGCTCTGGAAACACCATATATTTT
D gene: TRBD1
clone size: NA
J gene: TRBJ1-3
V gene: TRBV7-2

CDR3 protein: CASSRTGTGQETQYF
CDR3 DNA: TGTGCCAGCAGTCGCACCGGGACTGGCCAAGAGACCCAGTACTTC
D gene: NA
clone size: NA
J gene: TRBJ2-5
V gene: TRBV28

CDR3 protein: CASSQDPGIGSPLHF
CDR3 DNA: TGCGCCAGCAGCCAAGACCCGGGGATTGGTTCACCCCTCCACTTT
D gene: NA
clone size: NA
J gene: TRBJ1-6
V gene: TRBV4-1

CDR3 protein: CASSLAFSVVTGPSYEQYF
CDR3 DNA: TGCGCCAGCAGCTTGGCCTTCTCCGTCGTTACAGGGCCCTCCTACGAGCAGTACTTC
D gene: NA
clone size: NA
J gene: TRBJ2-7
V gene: TRBV5-1

CDR3 protein: CASSLALGQRLATNEKLFF
CDR3 DNA: TGTGCCAGCAGCTTAGCGTTGGGACAAAGACTTGCAACTAATGAAAAACTGTTTTTT
D gene: NA
clone size: NA
J gene: TRBJ1-4
V gene: TRBV7-9

CDR3 protein: CATSIDARLDRPQHF
CDR3 DNA: TGTGCCACCAGCATCGACGCCCGACTGGACAGGCCCCAGCATTTT
D gene: NA
clone size: once
J gene: TRBJ1-5
V gene: TRBV15

CDR3 protein: CASSRGGTENEKLFF
CDR3 DNA: TGTGCCAGCAGTCGCGGGGGGACAGAGAATGAAAAACTGTTTTTT
D gene: TRBD1
clone size: NA
J gene: TRBJ1-4
V gene: TRBV6-5

CDR3 protein: CASNLGGGTYNEQFF
CDR3 DNA: TGTGCCAGCAACCTAGGGGGGGGGACCTACAATGAGCAGTTCTTC
D gene: NA
clone size: NA
J gene: TRBJ2-1
V gene: TRBV13

CDR3 protein: CASSLGEGRQPQHF
CDR3 DNA: TGTGCCAGCAGTTTAGGAGAGGGCCGCCAGCCCCAGCATTTT
D gene: NA
clone size: NA
J gene: TRBJ1-5
V gene: TRBV28

CDR3 protein: CATSGGTAPQYF
CDR3 DNA: TGTGCCACCAGTGGAGGGACAGCACCCCAGTACTTC
D gene: TRBD1
clone size: NA
J gene: TRBJ2-5
V gene: TRBV24-1

CDR3 protein: CASSPRVAGGLPYEQYF
CDR3 DNA: TGTGCCAGCAGCCCACGGGTAGCGGGGGGTCTCCCATACGAGCAGTACTTC
D gene: TRBD2
clone size: once
J gene: TRBJ2-7
V gene: TRBV7-2

CDR3 protein: CASRKQGYGEQYF
CDR3 DNA: TGTGCCAGTCGGAAACAGGGGTACGGCGAGCAGTACTTC
D gene: TRBD1
clone size: once
J gene: TRBJ2-7
V gene: TRBV19

CDR3 protein: CASSHGEGTEAFF
CDR3 DNA: TGTGCCAGCAGTCACGGGGAGGGGACTGAAGCTTTCTTT
D gene: NA
clone size: NA
J gene: TRBJ1-1
V gene: TRBV6-5

CDR3 protein: CASSIGRGQPQHF
CDR3 DNA: TGTGCCAGTAGTATCGGGAGGGGGCAGCCCCAGCATTTT
D gene: NA
clone size: once
J gene: TRBJ1-5
V gene: TRBV19

CDR3 protein: CASSHESTGNTEAFF
CDR3 DNA: TGTGCCAGCAGCCACGAGAGCACAGGCAACACTGAAGCTTTCTTT
D gene: NA
clone size: few
J gene: TRBJ1-1
V gene: TRBV3-1/TRBV3-2